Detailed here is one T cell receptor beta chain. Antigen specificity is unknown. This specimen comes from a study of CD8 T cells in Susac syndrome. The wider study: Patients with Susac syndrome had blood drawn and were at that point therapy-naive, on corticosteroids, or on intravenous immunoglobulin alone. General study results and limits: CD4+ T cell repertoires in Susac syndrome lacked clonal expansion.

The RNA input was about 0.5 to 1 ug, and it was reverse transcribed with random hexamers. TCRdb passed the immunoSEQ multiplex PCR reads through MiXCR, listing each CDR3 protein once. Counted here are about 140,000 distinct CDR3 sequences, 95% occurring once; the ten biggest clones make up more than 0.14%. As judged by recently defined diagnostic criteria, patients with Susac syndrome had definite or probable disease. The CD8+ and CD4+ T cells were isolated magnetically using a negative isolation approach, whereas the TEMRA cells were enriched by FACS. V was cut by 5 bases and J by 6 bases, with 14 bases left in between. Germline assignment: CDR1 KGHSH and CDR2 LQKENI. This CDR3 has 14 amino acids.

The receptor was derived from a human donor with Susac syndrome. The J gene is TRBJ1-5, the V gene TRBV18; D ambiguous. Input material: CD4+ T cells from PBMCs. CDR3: CASSTGRNAQPQHF. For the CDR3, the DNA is TGTGCCAGCTCAACGGGCAGGAATGCTCAGCCCCAGCATTTT.